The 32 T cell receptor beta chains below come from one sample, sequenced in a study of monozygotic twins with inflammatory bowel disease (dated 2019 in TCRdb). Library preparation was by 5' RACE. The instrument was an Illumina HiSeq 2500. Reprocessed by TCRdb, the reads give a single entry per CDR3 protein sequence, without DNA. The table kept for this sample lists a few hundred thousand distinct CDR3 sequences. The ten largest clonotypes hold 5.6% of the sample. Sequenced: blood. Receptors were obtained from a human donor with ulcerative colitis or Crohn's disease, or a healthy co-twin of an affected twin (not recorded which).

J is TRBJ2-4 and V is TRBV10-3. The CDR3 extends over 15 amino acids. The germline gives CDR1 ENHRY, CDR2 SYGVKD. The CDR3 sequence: CAISETGVAKNIQYF.

The CDR3 protein is CASGLGLAGGNEQFF. This chain connects TRBV12-5 to TRBJ2-1; the D call of TRBD2 rests on TCRdb alone, since no DNA is present to check it. Germline V CDR1 and CDR2: LGHNT, FRNRAP. The CDR3 contains 15 residues. Variable domain in full (rest from reference TRBV12-5 and TRBJ2-1): DARVTQTPRHKVTEMGQEVTMRCQPILGHNTVFWYRQTMMQGLELLAYFRNRAPLDDSGMPKDRFSAEMPDATLATLKIQPSEPRDSAVYFCASGLGLAGGNEQFFGPGTRLTVL.

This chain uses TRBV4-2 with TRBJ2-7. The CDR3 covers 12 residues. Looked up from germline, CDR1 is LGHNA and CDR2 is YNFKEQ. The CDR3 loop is CASSQENYEQYF.

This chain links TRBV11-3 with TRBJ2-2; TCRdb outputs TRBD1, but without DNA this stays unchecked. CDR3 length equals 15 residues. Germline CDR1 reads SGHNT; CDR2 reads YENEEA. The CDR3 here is CASRSTGTNTGELFF.

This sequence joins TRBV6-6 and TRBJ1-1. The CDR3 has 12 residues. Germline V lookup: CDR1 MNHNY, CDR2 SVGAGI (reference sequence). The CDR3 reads CASSYVWAEAFF.

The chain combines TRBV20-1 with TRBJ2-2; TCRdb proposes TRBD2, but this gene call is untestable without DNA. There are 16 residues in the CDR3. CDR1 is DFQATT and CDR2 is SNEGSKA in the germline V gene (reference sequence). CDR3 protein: CSAPRYSGGAAGELFF.

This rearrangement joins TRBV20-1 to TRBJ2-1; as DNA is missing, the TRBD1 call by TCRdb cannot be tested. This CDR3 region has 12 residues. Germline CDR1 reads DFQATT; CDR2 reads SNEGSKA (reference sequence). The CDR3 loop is CSASRQGDEQFF.

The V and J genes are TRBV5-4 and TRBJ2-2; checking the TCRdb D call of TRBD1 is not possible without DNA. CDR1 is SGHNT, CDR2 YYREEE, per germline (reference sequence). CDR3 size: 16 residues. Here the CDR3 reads CASSSRGGGYPGELFF.

CDR3 loop: CASSLTGAAYGYTF. The genes are TRBV12-3 or TRBV12-4 and TRBJ1-2; TCRdb lists TRBD1, though no DNA is available to test this call. The CDR3 has 14 amino acids.

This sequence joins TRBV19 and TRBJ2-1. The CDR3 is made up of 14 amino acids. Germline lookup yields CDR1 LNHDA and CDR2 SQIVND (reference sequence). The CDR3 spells CASSRADFLNEQFF.

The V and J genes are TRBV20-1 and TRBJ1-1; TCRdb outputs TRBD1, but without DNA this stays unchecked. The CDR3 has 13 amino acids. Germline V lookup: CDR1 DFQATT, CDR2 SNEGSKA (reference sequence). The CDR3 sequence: CSARTGVPTEAFF.

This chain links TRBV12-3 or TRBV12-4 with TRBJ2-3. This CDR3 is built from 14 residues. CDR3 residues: CASSSQRGTDTQYF.

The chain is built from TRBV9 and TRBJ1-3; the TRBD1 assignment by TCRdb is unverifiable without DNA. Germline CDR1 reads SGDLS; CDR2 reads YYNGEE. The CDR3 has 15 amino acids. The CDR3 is CASSPTRGQGYTIYF.

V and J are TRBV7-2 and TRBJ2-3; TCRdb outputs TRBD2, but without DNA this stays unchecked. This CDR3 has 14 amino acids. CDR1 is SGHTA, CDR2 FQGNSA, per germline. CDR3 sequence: CASSQRLGTDTQYF.

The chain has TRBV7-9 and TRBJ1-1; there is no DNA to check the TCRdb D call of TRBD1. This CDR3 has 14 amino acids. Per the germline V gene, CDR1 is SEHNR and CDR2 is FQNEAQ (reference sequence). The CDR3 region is CASSLSPGGTEAFF.

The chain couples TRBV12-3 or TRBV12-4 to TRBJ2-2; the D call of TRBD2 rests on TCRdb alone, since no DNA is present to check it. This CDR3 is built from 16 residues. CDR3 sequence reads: CASSNSLAVGTGELFF.

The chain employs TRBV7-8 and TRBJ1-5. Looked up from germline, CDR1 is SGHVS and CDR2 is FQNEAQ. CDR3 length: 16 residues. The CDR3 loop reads CASSPLGGGGGQPQHF.

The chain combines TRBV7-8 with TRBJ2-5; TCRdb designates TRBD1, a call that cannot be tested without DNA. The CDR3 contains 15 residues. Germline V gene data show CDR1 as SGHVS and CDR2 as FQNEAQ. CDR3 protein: CASSFDRSRGETQYF.

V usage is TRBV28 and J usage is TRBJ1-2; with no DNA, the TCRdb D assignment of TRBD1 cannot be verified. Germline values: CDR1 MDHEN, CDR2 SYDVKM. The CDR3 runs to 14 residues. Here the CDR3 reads CASSLEDPLRGYTF.

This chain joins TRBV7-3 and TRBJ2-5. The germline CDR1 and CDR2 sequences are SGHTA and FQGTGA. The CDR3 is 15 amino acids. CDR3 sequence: CASSLTGLTQETQYF. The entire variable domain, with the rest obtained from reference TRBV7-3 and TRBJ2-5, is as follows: GAGVSQTPSNKVTEKGKYVELRCDPISGHTALYWYRQSLGQGPEFLIYFQGTGAADDSGLPNDRFFAVRPEGSVSTLKIQRTERGDSAVYLCASSLTGLTQETQYFGPGTRLLVL.

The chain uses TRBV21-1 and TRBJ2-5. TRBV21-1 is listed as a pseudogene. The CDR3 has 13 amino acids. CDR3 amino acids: CASTLGVWETQYF.

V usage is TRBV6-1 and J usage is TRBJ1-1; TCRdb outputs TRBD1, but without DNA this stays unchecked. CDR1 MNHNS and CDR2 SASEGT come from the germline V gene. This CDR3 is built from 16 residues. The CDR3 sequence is CASSERGDRVNTEAFF.

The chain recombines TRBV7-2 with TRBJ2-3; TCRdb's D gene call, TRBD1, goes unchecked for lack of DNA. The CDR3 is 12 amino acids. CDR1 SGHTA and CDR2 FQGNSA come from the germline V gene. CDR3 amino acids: CASSSPWSTQYF.

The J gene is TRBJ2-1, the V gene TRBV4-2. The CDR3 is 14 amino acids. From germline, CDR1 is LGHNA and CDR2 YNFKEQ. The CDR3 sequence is CASSPLANYNEQFF.

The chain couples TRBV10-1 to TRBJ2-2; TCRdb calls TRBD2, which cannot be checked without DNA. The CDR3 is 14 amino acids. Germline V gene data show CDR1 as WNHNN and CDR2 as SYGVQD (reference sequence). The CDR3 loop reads CASKAHLETGELFF.

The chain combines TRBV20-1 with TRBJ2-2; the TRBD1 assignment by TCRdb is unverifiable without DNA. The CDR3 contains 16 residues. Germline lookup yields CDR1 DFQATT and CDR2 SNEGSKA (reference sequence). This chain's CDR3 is CSAARLGGPNTGELFF.

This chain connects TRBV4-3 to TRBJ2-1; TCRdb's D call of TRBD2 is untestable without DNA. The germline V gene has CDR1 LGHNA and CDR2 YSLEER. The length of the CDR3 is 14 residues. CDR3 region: CASSQGLGTVEQFF.

The chain's CDR3 is CASSKGTGLKTNEKLFF. The chain recombines TRBV7-2 with TRBJ1-4; TCRdb indicates TRBD1, and absent DNA this call remains unverified. The CDR3 is 17 residues long. Germline V lookup: CDR1 SGHTA, CDR2 FQGNSA.

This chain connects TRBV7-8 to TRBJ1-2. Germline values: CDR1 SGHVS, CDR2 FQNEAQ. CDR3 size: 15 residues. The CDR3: CASSSEGKPNYGYTF. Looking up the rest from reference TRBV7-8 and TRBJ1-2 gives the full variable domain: GAGVSQSPRYKVAKRGQDVALRCDPISGHVSLFWYQQALGQGPEFLTYFQNEAQLDKSGLPSDRFFAERPEGSVSTLKIQRTQQEDSAVYLCASSSEGKPNYGYTFGSGTRLTVV.

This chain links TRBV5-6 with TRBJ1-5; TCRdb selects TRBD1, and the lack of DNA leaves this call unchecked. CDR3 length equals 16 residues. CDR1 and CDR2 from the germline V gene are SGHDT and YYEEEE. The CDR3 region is CASSRRATGSGQPQHF.

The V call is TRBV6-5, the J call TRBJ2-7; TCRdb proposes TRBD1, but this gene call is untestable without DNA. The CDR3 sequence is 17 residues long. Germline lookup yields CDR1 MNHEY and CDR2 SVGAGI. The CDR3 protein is CASSYPPGQGNDYEQYF.

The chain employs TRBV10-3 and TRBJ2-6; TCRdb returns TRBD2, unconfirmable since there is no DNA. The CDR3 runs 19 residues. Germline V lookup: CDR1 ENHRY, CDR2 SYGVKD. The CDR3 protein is CAISGWRVAGDSGANVLTF.